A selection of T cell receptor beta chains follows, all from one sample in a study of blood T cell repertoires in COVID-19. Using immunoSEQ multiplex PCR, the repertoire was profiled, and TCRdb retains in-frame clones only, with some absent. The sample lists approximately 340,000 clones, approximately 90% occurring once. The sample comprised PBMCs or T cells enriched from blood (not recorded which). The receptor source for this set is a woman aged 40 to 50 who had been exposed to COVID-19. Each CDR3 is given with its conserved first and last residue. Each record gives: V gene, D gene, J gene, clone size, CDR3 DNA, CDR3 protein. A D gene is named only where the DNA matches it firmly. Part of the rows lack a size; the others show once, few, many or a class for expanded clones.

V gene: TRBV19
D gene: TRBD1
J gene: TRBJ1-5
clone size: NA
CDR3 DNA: TGTGCCAGTAGTATAGGACAGGGGAATCAGCCCCAGCATTTT
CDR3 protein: CASSIGQGNQPQHF

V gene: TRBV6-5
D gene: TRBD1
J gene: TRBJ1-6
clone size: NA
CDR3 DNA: TGTGCCACCGAAACCTCGGGACAGGGGTCGACACCCCTCCACTTT
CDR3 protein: CATETSGQGSTPLHF

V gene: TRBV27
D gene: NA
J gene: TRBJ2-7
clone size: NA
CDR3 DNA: TGTGCCAGCAGTTTAAACCTTGCGGGAACCTACGAGCAGTACTTC
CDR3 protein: CASSLNLAGTYEQYF

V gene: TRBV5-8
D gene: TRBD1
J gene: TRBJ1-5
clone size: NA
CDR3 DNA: TGTGCCAGCAGCTACAGGGGTCGAAGCAATCAGCCCCAGCATTTT
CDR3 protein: CASSYRGRSNQPQHF

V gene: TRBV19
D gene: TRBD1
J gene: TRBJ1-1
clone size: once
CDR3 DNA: TGTGCCACCCAACCGGGACAGGGGGGGGGTACTGAAGCTTTCTTT
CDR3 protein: CATQPGQGGGTEAFF

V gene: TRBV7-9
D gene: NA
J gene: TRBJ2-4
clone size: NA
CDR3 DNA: TGTGCCAGCAGCTTAGCCCCAGGGGAAAACATTCAGTACTTC
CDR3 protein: CASSLAPGENIQYF

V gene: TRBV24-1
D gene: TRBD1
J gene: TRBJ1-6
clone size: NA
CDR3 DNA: TGTGCCTGGTGGGGGGCAGGGGGTTCACCCCTCCACTTT
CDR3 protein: CAWWGAGGSPLHF

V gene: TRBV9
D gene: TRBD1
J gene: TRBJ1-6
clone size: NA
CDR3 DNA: TGTGCCAGCAGCTCTACAGGGGATTCACCCCTCCACTTT
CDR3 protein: CASSSTGDSPLHF

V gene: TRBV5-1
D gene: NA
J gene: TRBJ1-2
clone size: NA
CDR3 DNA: TGCGCCAGCAGCGCTTTCCAGGGGATCCAGGATGGCTACACCTTC
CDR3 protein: CASSAFQGIQDGYTF

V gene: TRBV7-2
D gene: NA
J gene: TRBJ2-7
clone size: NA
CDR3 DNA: TGTGCCAGCAGCTTAGTAATTCAGGGGACCTTCTCCTACGAGCAGTACTTC
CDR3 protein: CASSLVIQGTFSYEQYF

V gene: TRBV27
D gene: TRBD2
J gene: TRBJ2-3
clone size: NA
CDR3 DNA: TGTGCCAGCAGTTTTCGACTAGCGGGAAACACAGATACGCAGTATTTT
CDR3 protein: CASSFRLAGNTDTQYF

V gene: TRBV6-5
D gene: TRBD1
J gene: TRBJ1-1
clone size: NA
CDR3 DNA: TGTGCCAGCAGTCGGGGGACAGTCATGAACACTGAAGCTTTCTTT
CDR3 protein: CASSRGTVMNTEAFF

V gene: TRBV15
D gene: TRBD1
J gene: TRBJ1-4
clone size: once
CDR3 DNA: TGTGCCACCAGCACAGGTATGACAGGGGGAAATGAAAAACTGTTTTTT
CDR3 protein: CATSTGMTGGNEKLFF

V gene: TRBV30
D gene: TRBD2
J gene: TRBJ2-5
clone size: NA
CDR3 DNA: TGTGCCTGGAGTGCGGGGGGGCAAGAGACCCAGTACTTC
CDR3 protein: CAWSAGGQETQYF

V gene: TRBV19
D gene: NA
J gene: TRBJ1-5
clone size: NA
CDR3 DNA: TGTGCCAGTAGTCCCTCGGACAGACTAAATCAGCCCCAGCATTTT
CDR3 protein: CASSPSDRLNQPQHF

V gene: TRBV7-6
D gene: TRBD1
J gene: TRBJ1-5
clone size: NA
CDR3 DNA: TGTGCCAGCAGCCGGGACAGGGGGGACAATCAGCCCCAGCATTTT
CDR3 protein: CASSRDRGDNQPQHF

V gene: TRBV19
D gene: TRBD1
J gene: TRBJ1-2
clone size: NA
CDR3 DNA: TGTGCCAGTAGTATTGGGGGACAGGGGAACTATGGCTACACCTTC
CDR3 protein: CASSIGGQGNYGYTF

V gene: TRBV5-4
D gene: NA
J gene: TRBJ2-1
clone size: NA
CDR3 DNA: TGTGCCAGCGGCCTCCATACCCTGGGGGCCCCCAATGAGCAGTTCTTC
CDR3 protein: CASGLHTLGAPNEQFF

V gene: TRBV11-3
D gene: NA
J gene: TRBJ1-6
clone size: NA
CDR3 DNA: TGTGCCAGCAGCTCCCCCCGGGGAGGGGATAATTCACCCCTCCACTTT
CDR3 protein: CASSSPRGGDNSPLHF

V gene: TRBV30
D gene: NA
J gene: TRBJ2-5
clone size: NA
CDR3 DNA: TGTGCCTGGAGTAGAGACTCCGCGAGGGCCCAGTACTTC
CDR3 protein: CAWSRDSARAQYF

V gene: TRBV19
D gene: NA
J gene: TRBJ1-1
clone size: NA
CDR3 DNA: TGTGCCAGTGTGGACGGGGGATTGAACACTGAAGCTTTCTTT
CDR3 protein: CASVDGGLNTEAFF

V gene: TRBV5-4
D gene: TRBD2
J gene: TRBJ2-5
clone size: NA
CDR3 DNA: TGTGCCAGCAGCACCGGGACTAGTCCAGAGACCCAGTACTTC
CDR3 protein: CASSTGTSPETQYF